Sequencing of this T cell receptor beta chain was carried out in a study of cytomegalovirus exposure and HLA in healthy donors. Study information: A later analysis reported the same platform for the 120 validation repertoires and the roughly 670 first-cohort repertoires. Study findings and constraints: The study recorded about 160 TCR beta chains that were cytomegalovirus-associated. Despite most TCR sequences being rare, some public TCRs occurred in many donors.

Assay used: immunoSEQ multiplex PCR; TCRdb lists only in-frame clones, some missing. The sample records some 210,000 clones, around 87% being singletons. The CDR3 is 15 amino acids. Unmatched junction bases numbered 12, after V lost 5 bases and J lost 8 bases. The germline gives CDR1 MNHEY, CDR2 SMNVEV (reference sequence). A word on this clone: Its antigen is unknown.

The rearrangement uses TRBV27 and TRBJ2-7, with 10 bases matching TRBD1. Sequences were obtained from PBMCs. This receptor was obtained from a woman under 30 in good health and CMV-seropositive. CDR3: CASSPDRGPPYQQYF. DNA of the CDR3: TGTGCCAGCAGTCCAGACAGGGGGCCCCCATACCAGCAGTACTTC.